Listed below are T cell receptor beta chains from one sample, sequenced in a study of cytomegalovirus exposure and HLA in healthy donors. TCRdb keeps only in-frame clones here, not all; method: immunoSEQ multiplex PCR. This sample carries roughly 120,000 clones, with about 0.93% going to the ten biggest clones. The sample consisted of PBMCs. These receptors came from a man between 18 and 29 years old in good health and CMV-seronegative. Both conserved end residues are trimmed from each CDR3.

v_gene,len,CDR3aa
TRBV14,12,ASQGLAGVAEQF
TRBV6-1,11,ASSEGLQETQY
TRBV4-1,14,ASSLTGQSNTGELF
TRBV30,13,AWSVGLAGPHEQY
TRBV5-4,11,ASSLDQGTEAF
TRBV2,11,ASSSDFTGELF
TRBV7-2,14,ASSLEAGDYFYEQY
TRBV28,11,ASRGSRTYEQY
TRBV19,12,ASSYYGSQETQY
TRBV5-6,13,ASSLRGGVNYGYT
TRBV27,13,ASSLSGQPPGAQH
TRBV29-1,12,SAYRGGLNTEAF
TRBV6-5,12,ASTEVDKSYEQY
TRBV19,12,ASSRGQTPYGYT
TRBV13,11,ASSLKITHEQY
TRBV9,16,ASSAFRTGEGAKNIQY
TRBV9,15,ASSVAASAGDGDTQY
TRBV30,12,AWSLVHSNQPQH
TRBV19,12,ASSTGGLRNEQF
TRBV5-1,12,ASSLSTGDQPQH
TRBV7-7,11,ASSPEANTEAF
TRBV5-1,9,ASRTDRTLH
TRBV18,17,ASSPLEGARIAGANVLT